Described below is a single TCR beta chain sequence and its context. The data derive from a study of T cell responses to AZD1222 COVID-19 vaccine. The repertoire was sequenced with immunoSEQ multiplex PCR; TCRdb's copy has only in-frame clones and lacks some. The table lists around 120,000 clones, about 88% of them singletons. This CDR3 has 15 amino acids. The germline V gene encodes CDR1 SEHNR and CDR2 FQNEAQ (reference sequence). The V and J ends lost 5 bases and 8 bases respectively, with 16 bases between them. The sequence was collected from an adult in good health. The specimen comprised peripheral blood, sampled on day 0 of AZD1222 vaccination. V and J are TRBV7-9 and TRBJ1-6, with D unresolved. The CDR3 is CASSGGRVSYSPLHF. The CDR3 nucleotides read TGTGCCAGCAGCGGCGGGAGGGTCTCTTATTCACCCCTCCACTTT.